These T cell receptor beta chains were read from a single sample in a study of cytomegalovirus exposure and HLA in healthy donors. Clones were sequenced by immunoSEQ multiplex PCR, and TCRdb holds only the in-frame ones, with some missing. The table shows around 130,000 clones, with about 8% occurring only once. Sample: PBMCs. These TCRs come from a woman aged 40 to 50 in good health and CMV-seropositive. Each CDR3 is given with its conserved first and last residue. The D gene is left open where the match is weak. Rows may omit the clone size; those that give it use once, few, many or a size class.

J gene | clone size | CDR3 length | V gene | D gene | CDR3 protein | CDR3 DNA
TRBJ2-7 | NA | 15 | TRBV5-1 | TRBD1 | CASSLGGQRQDEQYF | TGCGCCAGCAGCTTGGGGGGACAGCGCCAAGACGAGCAGTACTTC
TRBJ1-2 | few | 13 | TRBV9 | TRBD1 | CASSFGTVYGYTF | TGTGCCAGCAGCTTTGGGACAGTTTATGGCTACACCTTC
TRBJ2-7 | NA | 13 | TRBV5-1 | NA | CASSFGGAYEQYF | TGCGCCAGCAGCTTTGGTGGGGCGTACGAGCAGTACTTC
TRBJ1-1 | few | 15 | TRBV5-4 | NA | CASSLASGGSTEAFF | TGTGCCAGCAGCTTGGCTTCGGGTGGAAGCACTGAAGCTTTCTTT
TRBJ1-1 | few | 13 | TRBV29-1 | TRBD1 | CSGTTGRGTEAFF | TGCAGCGGTACGACAGGGCGGGGCACTGAAGCTTTCTTT
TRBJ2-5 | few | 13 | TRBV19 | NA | CASSPVRQETQYF | TGTGCCAGTAGTCCCGTGCGCCAAGAGACCCAGTACTTC
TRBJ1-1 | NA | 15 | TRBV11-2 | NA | CASSPGGLMNTEAFF | TGTGCCAGCAGCCCCGGGGGTCTCATGAACACTGAAGCTTTCTTT
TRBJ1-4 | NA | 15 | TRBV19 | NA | CASSGKGQASEKLFF | TGTGCCAGTAGTGGAAAGGGACAAGCGAGTGAAAAACTGTTTTTT
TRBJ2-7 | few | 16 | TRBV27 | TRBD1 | CASTLRGGTGFNEQYF | TGTGCCAGCACCCTCAGAGGAGGGACAGGGTTCAACGAGCAGTACTTC
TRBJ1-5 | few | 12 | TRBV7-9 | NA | CASSRVNQPQHF | TGTGCCAGCAGCCGAGTAAATCAGCCCCAGCATTTT
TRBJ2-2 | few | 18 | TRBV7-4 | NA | CASSPRDRGALRAGELFF | NA
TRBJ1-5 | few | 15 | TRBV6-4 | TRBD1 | CASSSSGTVNQPQHF | TGTGCCAGCAGTTCTTCCGGGACAGTCAATCAGCCCCAGCATTTT
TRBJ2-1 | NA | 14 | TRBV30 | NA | CAFHRDNSYNEQFF | TGTGCCTTCCACCGGGACAATTCCTACAATGAGCAGTTCTTC
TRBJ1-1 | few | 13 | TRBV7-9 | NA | CASSPGLLTEAFF | TGTGCCAGCAGCCCCGGGTTACTGACTGAAGCTTTCTTT
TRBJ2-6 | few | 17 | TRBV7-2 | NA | CASSFMGHISGANVLTF | TGTGCCAGCAGCTTCATGGGACACATCTCTGGGGCCAACGTCCTGACTTTC
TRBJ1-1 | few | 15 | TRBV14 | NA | CASSHPGLQNTEAFF | TGTGCCAGCAGCCACCCGGGACTTCAGAACACTGAAGCTTTCTTT
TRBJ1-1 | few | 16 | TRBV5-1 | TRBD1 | CASSPGTGPSRTEAFF | TGCGCCAGCAGCCCTGGGACAGGGCCAAGTAGGACTGAAGCTTTCTTT
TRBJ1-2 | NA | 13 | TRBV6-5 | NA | CASGVRGDYGYTF | TGTGCCAGCGGGGTCAGGGGTGACTATGGCTACACCTTC
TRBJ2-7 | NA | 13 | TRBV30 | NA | CAWSRGGRNEQYF | TGTGCCTGGAGTCGAGGGGGTAGGAACGAGCAGTACTTT
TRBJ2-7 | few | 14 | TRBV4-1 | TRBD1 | CASRAGTGGREQYF | TGCGCCAGCAGAGCCGGGACAGGGGGTCGGGAGCAGTACTTC
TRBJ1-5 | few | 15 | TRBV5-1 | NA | CASSSTGLSNQPQHF | TGCGCCAGCAGCTCGACAGGTCTTAGCAATCAGCCCCAGCATTTT
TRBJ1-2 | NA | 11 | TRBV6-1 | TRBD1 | CASNTGGGYTF | TGTGCCAGCAACACAGGGGGCGGCTACACCTTC
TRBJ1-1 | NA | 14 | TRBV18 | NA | CASSPGGANTEAFF | TGTGCCAGCTCACCAGGGGGGGCGAACACTGAAGCTTTCTTT
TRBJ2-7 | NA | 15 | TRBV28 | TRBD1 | CASSLQTGDPYEQYF | TGTGCCAGCAGCCTCCAAACAGGGGATCCCTACGAGCAGTACTTC
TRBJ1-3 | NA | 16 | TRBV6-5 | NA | CASSYSTVHSGNTIYF | TGTGCCAGCAGTTACTCAACAGTACACTCTGGAAACACCATATATTTT
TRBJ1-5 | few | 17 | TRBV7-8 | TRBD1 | CASSPGTGGESNQPQHF | TGTGCCAGCAGCCCCGGGACAGGGGGAGAGAGCAATCAGCCCCAGCATTTT
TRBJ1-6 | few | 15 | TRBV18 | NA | CASSRGGDSGSPLHF | TGTGCCAGCTCCCGGGGGGGGGACTCAGGTTCACCCCTCCACTTT
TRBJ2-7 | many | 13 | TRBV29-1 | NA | CSVETAGLYEQYF | TGCAGCGTTGAAACCGCAGGGCTCTACGAGCAGTACTTC
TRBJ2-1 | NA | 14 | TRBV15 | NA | CATSSIGGGWEQFF | TGTGCCACCAGCTCCATTGGAGGAGGTTGGGAGCAGTTCTTC
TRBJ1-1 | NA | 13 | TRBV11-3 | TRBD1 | CARSQQGSTEAFF | TGTGCCAGAAGTCAACAGGGGAGCACTGAAGCTTTCTTT
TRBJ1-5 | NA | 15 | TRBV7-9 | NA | CASSLAGSSNQPQHF | TGTGCCAGCAGCTTAGCAGGGTCTAGCAATCAACCCCAGCATTTT
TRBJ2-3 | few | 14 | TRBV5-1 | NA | CASSLDGVHQPQYF | TGCGCCAGCAGCTTGGACGGGGTCCATCAGCCCCAGTATTTT
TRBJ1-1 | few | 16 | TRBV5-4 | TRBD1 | CASRRGQDPLNTEAFF | TGTGCCAGCAGACGAGGACAGGACCCTCTGAACACTGAAGCTTTCTTT